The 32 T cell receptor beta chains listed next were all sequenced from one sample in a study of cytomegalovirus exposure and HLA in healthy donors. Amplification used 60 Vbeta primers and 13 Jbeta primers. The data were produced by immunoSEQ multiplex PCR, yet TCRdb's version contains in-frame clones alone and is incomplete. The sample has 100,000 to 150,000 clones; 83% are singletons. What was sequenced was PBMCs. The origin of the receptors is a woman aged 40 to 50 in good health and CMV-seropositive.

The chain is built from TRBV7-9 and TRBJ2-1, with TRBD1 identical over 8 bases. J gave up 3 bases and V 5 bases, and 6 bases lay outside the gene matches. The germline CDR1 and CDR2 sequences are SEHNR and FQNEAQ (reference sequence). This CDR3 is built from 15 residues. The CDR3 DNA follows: TGTGCCAGCAGCCCAGACAGGGGAATCTACAATGAGCAGTTCTTC. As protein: CASSPDRGIYNEQFF.

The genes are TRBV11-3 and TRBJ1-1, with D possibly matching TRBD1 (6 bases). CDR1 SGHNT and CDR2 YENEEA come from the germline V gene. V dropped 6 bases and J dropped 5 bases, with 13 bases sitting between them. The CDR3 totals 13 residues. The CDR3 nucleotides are TGTGCCAGCAGTCGGGACCAGGGGACTGAAGCTTTCTTT. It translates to CASSRDQGTEAFF. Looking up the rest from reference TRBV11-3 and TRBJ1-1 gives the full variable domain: EAGVVQSPRYKIIEKKQPVAFWCNPISGHNTLYWYLQNLGQGPELLIRYENEEAVDDSQLPKDRFSAERLKGVDSTLKIQPAELGDSAVYLCASSRDQGTEAFFGQGTRLTVV.

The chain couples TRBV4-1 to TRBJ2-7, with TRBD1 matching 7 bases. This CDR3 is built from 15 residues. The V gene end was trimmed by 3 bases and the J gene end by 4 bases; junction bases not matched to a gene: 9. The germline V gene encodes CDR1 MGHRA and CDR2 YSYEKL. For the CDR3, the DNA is TGCGCCAGCAGCCAGCCGGGACAGAAAATATACGAGCAGTACTTC. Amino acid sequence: CASSQPGQKIYEQYF.

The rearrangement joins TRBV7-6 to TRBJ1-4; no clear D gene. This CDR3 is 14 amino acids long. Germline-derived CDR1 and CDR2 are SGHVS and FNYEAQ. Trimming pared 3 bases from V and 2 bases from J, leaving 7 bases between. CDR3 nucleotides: TGTGCCAGCAGCTTTATCAGTACTAATGAAAAACTGTTTTTT. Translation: CASSFISTNEKLFF.

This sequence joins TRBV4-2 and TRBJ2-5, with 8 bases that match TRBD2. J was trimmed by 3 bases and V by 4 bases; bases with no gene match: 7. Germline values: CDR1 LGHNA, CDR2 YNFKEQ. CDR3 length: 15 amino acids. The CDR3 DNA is TGTGCCAGCAGCCGGGTACTAGCGGTGGAAGAGACCCAGTACTTC. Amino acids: CASSRVLAVEETQYF.

The CDR3: CASRRGGSGNTIYF. CDR3 DNA sequence: TGTGCCAGCCGTCGAGGAGGCTCTGGAAACACCATATATTTT. The chain couples TRBV6-5 to TRBJ1-3; no reliable D call. CDR3 length: 14 amino acids. The germline V gene has CDR1 MNHEY and CDR2 SVGAGI. V was clipped by 8 bases and J by 0 bases, with 11 bases between them.

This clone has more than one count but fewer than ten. CDR3 sequence (DNA): TGTGCCAGCAGTTTTCTCTCTGGGGCCAACGTCCTGACTTTC. It is translated as CASSFLSGANVLTF. The chain couples TRBV28 to TRBJ2-6; D is ambiguous. Germline V lookup: CDR1 MDHEN, CDR2 SYDVKM. Trimming took off 3 bases at V and 0 bases at J, with 3 bases between the two ends. The CDR3 loop spans 14 amino acids.

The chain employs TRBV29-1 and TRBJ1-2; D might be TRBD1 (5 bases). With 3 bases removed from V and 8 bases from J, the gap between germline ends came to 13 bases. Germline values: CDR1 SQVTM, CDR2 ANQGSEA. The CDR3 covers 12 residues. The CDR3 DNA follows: TGCAGCGTTGACAGGGATAATCGCGGCTACACCTTC. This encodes CSVDRDNRGYTF.

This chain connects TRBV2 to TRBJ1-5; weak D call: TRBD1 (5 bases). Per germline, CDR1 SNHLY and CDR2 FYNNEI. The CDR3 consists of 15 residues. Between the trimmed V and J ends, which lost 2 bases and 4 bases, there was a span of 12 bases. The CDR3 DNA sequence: TGTGCCAGCAGTGAATCGCCGGGGGGGAATCAGCCCCAGCATTTT. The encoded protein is CASSESPGGNQPQHF.

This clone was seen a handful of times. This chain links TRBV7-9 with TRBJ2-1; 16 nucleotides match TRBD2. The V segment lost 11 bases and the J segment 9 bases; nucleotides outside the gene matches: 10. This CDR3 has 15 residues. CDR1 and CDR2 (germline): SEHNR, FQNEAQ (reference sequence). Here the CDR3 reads CAGVGLAGGLSEQFF. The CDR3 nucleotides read TGTGCCGGTGTGGGACTAGCGGGAGGGCTTAGTGAGCAGTTCTTC. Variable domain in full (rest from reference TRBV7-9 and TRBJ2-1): DTGVSQNPRHKITKRGQNVTFRCDPISEHNRLYWYRQTLGQGPEFLTYFQNEAQLEKSRLLSDRFSAERPKGSFSTLEIQRTEQGDSAMYLCAGVGLAGGLSEQFFGPGTRLTVL.

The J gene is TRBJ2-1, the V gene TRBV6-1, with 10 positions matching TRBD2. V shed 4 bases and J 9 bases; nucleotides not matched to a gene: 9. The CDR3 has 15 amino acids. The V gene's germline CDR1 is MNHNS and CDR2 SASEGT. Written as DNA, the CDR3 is TGTGCCAGCAGTGTGTCCAGCGGGAGGGCCAGTGAGCAGTTCTTC. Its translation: CASSVSSGRASEQFF.

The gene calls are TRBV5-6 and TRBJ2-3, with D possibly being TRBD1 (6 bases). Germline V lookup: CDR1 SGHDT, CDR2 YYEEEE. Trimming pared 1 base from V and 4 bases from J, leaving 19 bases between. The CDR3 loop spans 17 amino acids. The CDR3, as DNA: TGTGCCAGCAGCTTGCCCTTACAGGGTCCTGGTGCAGATACGCAGTATTTT. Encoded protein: CASSLPLQGPGADTQYF. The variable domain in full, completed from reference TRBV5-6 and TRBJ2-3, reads DAGVTQSPTHLIKTRGQQVTLRCSPKSGHDTVSWYQQALGQGPQFIFQYYEEEERQRGNFPDRFSGHQFPNYSSELNVNALLLGDSALYLCASSLPLQGPGADTQYFGPGTRLTVL.

The CDR3 loop reads CASSQVSGEVYEQYF. Written as DNA, the CDR3 is TGCGCCAGCAGCCAAGTATCCGGAGAGGTCTACGAGCAGTACTTC. This chain connects TRBV4-3 to TRBJ2-7; D ambiguous. V was shortened by 1 base and J by 3 bases, with 13 bases between the two germline ends. Germline values: CDR1 LGHNA, CDR2 YSLEER. The CDR3 is 15 residues long.

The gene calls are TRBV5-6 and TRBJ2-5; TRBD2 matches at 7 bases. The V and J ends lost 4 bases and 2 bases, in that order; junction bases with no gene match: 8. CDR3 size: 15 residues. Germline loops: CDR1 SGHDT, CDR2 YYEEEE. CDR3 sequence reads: CASSESGITQETQYF. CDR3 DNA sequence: TGTGCCAGCAGCGAAAGCGGGATTACGCAAGAGACCCAGTACTTC.

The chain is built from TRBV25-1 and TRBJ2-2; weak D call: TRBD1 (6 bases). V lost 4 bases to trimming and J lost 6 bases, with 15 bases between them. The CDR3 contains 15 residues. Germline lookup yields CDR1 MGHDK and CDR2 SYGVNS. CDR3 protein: CASSANRVESGELFF. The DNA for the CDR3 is TGTGCCAGCAGTGCTAACAGGGTTGAGTCCGGGGAGCTGTTTTTT.

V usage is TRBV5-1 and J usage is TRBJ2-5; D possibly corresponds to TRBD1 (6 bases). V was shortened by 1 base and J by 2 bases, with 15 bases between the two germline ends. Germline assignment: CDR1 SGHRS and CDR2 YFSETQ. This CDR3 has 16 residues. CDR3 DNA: TGCGCCAGCAGCTTGAATGGGGGCTTTGGGCAAGAGACCCAGTACTTC. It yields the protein CASSLNGGFGQETQYF.

Here the CDR3 DNA reads TGTGCCAGCAGTTTATTGGAGATCCAAGAGACCCAGTACTTC. Encoded protein: CASSLLEIQETQYF. This chain uses TRBV28 with TRBJ2-5; D unresolved. The length of the CDR3 is 14 residues. The V end lost 1 base, the J end lost 1 base, and 7 bases lay between the germline ends. Germline lookup yields CDR1 MDHEN and CDR2 SYDVKM. The variable domain in full, with the rest retrieved from reference TRBV28 and TRBJ2-5, is DVKVTQSSRYLVKRTGEKVFLECVQDMDHENMFWYRQDPGLGLRLIYFSYDVKMKEKGDIPEGYSVSREKKERFSLILESASTNQTSMYLCASSLLEIQETQYFGPGTRLLVL.

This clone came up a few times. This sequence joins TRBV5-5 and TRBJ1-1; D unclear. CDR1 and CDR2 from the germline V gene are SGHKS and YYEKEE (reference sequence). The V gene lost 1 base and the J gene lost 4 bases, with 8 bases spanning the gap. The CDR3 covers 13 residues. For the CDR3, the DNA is TGTGCCAGCAGCTTGTTTTTCGGCACTGAAGCTTTCTTT. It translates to CASSLFFGTEAFF.

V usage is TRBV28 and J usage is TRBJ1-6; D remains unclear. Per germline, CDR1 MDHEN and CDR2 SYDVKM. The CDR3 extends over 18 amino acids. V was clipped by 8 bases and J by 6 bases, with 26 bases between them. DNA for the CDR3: TGTGCCAGCGATGGGAGTAGAGACGGGCGATCGCTTAATTCACCCCTCCACTTT. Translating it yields CASDGSRDGRSLNSPLHF.

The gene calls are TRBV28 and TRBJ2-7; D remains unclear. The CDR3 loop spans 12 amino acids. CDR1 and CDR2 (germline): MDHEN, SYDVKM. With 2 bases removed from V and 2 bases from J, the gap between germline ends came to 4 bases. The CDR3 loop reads CASSLKPYEQYF. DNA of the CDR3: TGTGCCAGCAGTTTAAAGCCCTACGAGCAGTACTTC.

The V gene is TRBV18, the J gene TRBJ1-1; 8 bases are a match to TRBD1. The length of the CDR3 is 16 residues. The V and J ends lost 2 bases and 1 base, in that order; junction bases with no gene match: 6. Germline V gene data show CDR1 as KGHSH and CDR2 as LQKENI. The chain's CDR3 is CASSPFGGQGNTEAFF. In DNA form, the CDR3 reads TGTGCCAGCTCACCATTCGGAGGACAGGGGAACACTGAAGCTTTCTTT. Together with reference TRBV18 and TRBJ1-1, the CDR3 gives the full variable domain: NAGVMQNPRHLVRRRGQEARLRCSPMKGHSHVYWYRQLPEEGLKFMVYLQKENIIDESGMPKERFSAEFPKEGPSILRIQQVVRGDSAAYFCASSPFGGQGNTEAFFGQGTRLTVV.

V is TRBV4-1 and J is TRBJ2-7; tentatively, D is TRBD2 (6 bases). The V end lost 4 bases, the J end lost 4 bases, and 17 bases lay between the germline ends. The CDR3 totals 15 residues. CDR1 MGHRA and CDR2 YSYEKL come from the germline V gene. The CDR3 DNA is TGCGCCAGCAGCCCCTGGGACTCGCTCGATTACGAGCAGTACTTC. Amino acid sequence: CASSPWDSLDYEQYF.

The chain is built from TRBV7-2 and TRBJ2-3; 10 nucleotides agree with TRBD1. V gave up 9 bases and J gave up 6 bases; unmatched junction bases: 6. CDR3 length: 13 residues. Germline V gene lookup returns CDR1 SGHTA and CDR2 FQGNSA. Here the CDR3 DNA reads TGTGCCAGTAGGACAGGGGGTGTGGATACGCAGTATTTT. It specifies CASRTGGVDTQYF.

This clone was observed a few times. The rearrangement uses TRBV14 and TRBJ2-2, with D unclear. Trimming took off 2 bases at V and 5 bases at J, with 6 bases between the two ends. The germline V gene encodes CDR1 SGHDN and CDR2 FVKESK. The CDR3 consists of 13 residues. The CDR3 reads CASSQQATGELFF. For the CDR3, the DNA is TGTGCCAGCAGCCAACAAGCAACCGGGGAGCTGTTTTTT.

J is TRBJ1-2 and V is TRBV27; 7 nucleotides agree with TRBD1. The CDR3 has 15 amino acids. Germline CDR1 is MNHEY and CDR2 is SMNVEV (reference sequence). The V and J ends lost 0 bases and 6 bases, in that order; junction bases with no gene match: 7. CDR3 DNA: TGTGCCAGCAGTTTATCCGAGACAGGGCTCAATGGCTACACCTTC. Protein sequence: CASSLSETGLNGYTF.

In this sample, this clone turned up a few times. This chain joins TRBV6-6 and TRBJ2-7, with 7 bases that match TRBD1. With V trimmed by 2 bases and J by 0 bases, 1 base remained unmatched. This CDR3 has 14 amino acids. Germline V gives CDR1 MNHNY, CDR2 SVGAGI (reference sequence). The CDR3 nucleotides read TGTGCCAGCAGTTACGGGGACAGCTCCTACGAGCAGTACTTC. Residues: CASSYGDSSYEQYF.

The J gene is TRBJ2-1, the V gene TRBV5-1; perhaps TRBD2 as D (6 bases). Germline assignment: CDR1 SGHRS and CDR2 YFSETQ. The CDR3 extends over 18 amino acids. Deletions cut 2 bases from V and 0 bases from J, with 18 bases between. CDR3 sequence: CASSFPKERASSYNEQFF. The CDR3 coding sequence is TGCGCCAGCAGCTTCCCAAAGGAGCGGGCAAGCTCCTACAATGAGCAGTTCTTC.

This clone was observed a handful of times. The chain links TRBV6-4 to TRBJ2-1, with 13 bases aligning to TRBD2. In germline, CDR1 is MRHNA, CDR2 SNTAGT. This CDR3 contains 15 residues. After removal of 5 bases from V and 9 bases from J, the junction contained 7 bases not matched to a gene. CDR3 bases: TGTGCCAGCAGTCGAGGACTAGCGGGAGTCGTTGAGCAGTTCTTC. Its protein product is CASSRGLAGVVEQFF.

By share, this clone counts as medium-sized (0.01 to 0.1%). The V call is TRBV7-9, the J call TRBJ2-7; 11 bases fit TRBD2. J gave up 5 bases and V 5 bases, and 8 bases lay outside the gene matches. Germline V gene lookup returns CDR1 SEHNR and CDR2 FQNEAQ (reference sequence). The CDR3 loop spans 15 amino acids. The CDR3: CASSAELAGEDEQYF. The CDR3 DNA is TGTGCCAGCAGCGCAGAACTAGCGGGGGAAGACGAGCAGTACTTC.

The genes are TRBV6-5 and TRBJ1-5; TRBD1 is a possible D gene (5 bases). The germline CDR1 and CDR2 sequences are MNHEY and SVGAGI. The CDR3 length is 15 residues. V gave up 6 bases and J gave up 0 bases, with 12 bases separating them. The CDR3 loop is CASRRQNHSNQPQHF. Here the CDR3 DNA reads TGTGCCAGCAGAAGACAGAATCATAGCAATCAGCCCCAGCATTTT.

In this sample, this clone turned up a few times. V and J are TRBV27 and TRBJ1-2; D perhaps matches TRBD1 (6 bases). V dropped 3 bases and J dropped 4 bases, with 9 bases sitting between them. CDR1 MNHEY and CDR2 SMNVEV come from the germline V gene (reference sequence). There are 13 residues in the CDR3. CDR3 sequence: CASSFRGPYGYTF. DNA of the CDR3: TGTGCCAGCAGTTTCAGGGGTCCCTATGGCTACACCTTC.

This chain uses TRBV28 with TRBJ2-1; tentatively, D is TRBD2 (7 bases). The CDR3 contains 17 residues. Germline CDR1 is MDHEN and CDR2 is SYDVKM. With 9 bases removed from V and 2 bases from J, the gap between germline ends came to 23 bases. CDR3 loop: CASSPPIWRGPYNEQFF. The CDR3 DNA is TGTGCCAGTTCGCCCCCGATATGGCGGGGGCCCTACAATGAGCAGTTCTTC.